This T cell receptor (beta chain) emerged from a study of CD8+ T cells in alopecia areata (dated by TCRdb to the late 2010s). About the investigation overall: In both human patients and the C3H/HeJ mouse model, the study applied high-throughput TCRbeta sequencing to look at T cell clonal expansion in alopecia areata. Scalp tissue and sorted CD4+ and CD8+ peripheral blood T cells from patchy and totalis/universalis alopecia areata patients and from healthy controls were covered by human TCRbeta sequencing. Scalp clonality was compared among normal scalp (n=4), patchy alopecia areata scalp (n=8), and alopecia totalis/universalis scalp (n=8). RNA was extracted with the PAXgene miRNA kit for fixed scalp, the miRNeasy kit for PBMCs, and the RNeasy kit for mouse skin. TCRbeta CDR3 regions were amplified by immunoSEQ multiplex PCR with 35 Vbeta forward and 13 Jbeta reverse primers.

Deletion took 4 bases off V and 8 bases off J, with a span of 11 bases between the germline ends. CDR1 and CDR2, looked up from the germline V gene (reference sequence), are DFQATT and SNEGSKA. From its cysteine to its phenylalanine, the CDR3 spans 11 amino acids. Only the CDR3 part of the read is kept: 33 bases, read in frame from the first base. General findings and caveats noted by the study authors: Scalp TCR repertoire analysis is complicated because resident alphabeta T cells in normal human skin are also sequenced, whereas mouse skin is dominated by gammadelta T cells. Shared TCR sequences between patients were less evident than in mice, which may be partly attributable to HLA diversity in the patient population. Higher clonality and more expanded CD8+ clones were observed in lesional scalp than in normal scalp, particularly in alopecia totalis/universalis, a finding suggestive of antigenic drive.

Libraries were made using the immunoSEQ multiplex PCR assay. RNA was extracted from all samples and reverse transcribed into cDNA, which served as template for TCR sequencing. SuperScript III was used for first-strand cDNA synthesis, primed with a 2:1 mix of oligo-dT and random hexamers. A synthetic immune receptor repertoire was used to gauge amplification bias, and whatever bias remained was removed computationally. The authors' analysis ran thus. Raw reads were preprocessed to remove errors, and CDR3 was defined according to IMGT conventions as the region from the conserved cysteine to phenylalanine. Clonality was computed as 1 minus the Shannon entropy, with the entropy normalized by log2 of the number of productive unique TCRs. Scalp TCRbeta sequences were cross-referenced with sorted blood CD4 and CD8 repertoires so that the CD4 or CD8 identity of scalp clones could be inferred. This immuneACCESS table, as held by TCRdb, lists in-frame sequences with V and J called but not all clones. Of the missing ones, under half trace to an unresolved V gene in checked studies; the others have no known cause. V, J and clone size are taken as reported in that table, and D and trimming were inferred from the DNA itself. Present in this sample are 150,000 or so clones, around 54% of which were seen just once. More than 4.5% of the sample is in the top ten clones.

PBMCs were isolated by density centrifugation and stained for CD3, CD4 and CD8, and CD4+ and CD8+ T cells were sorted on a FACSAria. Unaffected controls provided scalp biopsies and blood samples. A remark on this clone: What antigen it recognizes has not been identified. One base away there is no much larger clone; base qualities are not given.

The V and J segments used are TRBV20-1 and TRBJ1-2; the D gene is not confidently resolved. The origin of this receptor is a human donor in good health. Sequencing used CD4+ T cells sorted from blood. CDR3 sequence: CSAIAGEGYTF. The nucleotide sequence is TGCAGTGCTATAGCCGGGGAGGGCTACACCTTC.